Each of the 18 T cell receptor beta chains below was sequenced from the same sample in a study of control samples from healthy donors and cancer patients. The assay was immunoSEQ multiplex PCR, and TCRdb's table has in-frame clones only and misses some. The sample yields some 82,000 clones, 75% to 85% seen once. The sequenced sample consisted of PBMCs. Receptor source: a man between 60 and 75 years old with head and neck cancer.

The CDR3, as DNA: TGTGCCAGCAGTGATAGGGGACAGGGGACCTACGAGCAGTACTTC. This sequence encodes CASSDRGQGTYEQYF. The chain links TRBV6-1 to TRBJ2-7; 10 nucleotides align to TRBD1. The CDR3 has 15 amino acids. Germline CDR1 reads MNHNS; CDR2 reads SASEGT. After removal of 3 bases from V and 2 bases from J, the junction contained 4 bases not matched to a gene.

The chain joins TRBV5-1 to TRBJ1-1; D remains unclear. Trimming shortened V by 0 bases and J by 0 bases, and 3 bases separated the two germline ends. Germline lookup yields CDR1 SGHRS and CDR2 YFSETQ. This CDR3 spans 13 amino acids. The CDR3 sequence is CASSLAVNTEAFF. DNA for the CDR3: TGCGCCAGCAGCTTGGCAGTGAACACTGAAGCTTTCTTT.

The chain combines TRBV5-1 with TRBJ2-2, with 10 bases that match TRBD2. Losses at the gene ends were 1 base for V and 6 bases for J; bases not matched to a gene: 12. This CDR3 has 18 amino acids. Germline CDR1 and CDR2: SGHRS and YFSETQ. As DNA, the CDR3 is TGCGCCAGCAGCTTGTCGGGACTAGCGAGCAGGGGCGCCGGGGAGCTGTTTTTT. This sequence encodes CASSLSGLASRGAGELFF.

The chain links TRBV7-6 to TRBJ2-7; TRBD2 might be the D (6 bases). This CDR3 has 15 amino acids. CDR1 is SGHVS, CDR2 FNYEAQ, per germline. V lost 1 base and J lost 0, with 10 bases in between. The CDR3 is CASSLGGTLSYEQYF. In DNA, the CDR3 is TGTGCCAGCAGCTTAGGCGGGACCCTCTCCTACGAGCAGTACTTC.

V gene TRBV9 combines with J gene TRBJ2-7, with TRBD2 as a possible D gene (6 bases). V was cut by 0 bases and J by 7 bases, with 20 bases left in between. This CDR3 is built from 16 residues. Germline V gene sequence: CDR1 SGDLS, CDR2 YYNGEE. The DNA for the CDR3 is TGTGCCAGCAGCGTAGGGCAGGGAAGGATCCGGGGGGAGCAGTACTTC. Its translation: CASSVGQGRIRGEQYF.

V and J are TRBV6-5 and TRBJ2-3; perhaps TRBD2 as D (5 bases). This CDR3 spans 13 amino acids. Germline V gives CDR1 MNHEY, CDR2 SVGAGI. Trimming took off 5 bases at V and 1 base at J, with 7 bases between the two ends. DNA for the CDR3: TGTGCCAGCAGTCCAGCGGGCACAGATACGCAGTATTTT. It specifies CASSPAGTDTQYF.

The V call is TRBV5-1, the J call TRBJ2-1, with 9 nucleotides matching TRBD2. After removal of 4 bases from V and 6 bases from J, the junction contained 8 bases not matched to a gene. The CDR3 is 15 amino acids. Germline loops: CDR1 SGHRS, CDR2 YFSETQ. CDR3 nucleotide sequence: TGCGCCAGCAGCCTCGCCTTAGCGGGAGCCAATGAGCAGTTCTTC. This codes for CASSLALAGANEQFF.

The rearrangement links TRBV5-4 to TRBJ2-5, with a possible D match to TRBD2 (6 bases). V lost 4 bases and J 5 bases, leaving 6 bases between the germline ends. CDR3 size: 11 residues. The germline CDR1 and CDR2 sequences are SGHNT and YYREEE (reference sequence). The CDR3 loop is CASSRGETQYF. CDR3 DNA sequence: TGTGCCAGCAGCCGGGGGGAGACCCAGTACTTC.

The table lists this clone with a few counts. This chain connects TRBV28 to TRBJ1-3, with a tentative D call TRBD1 (6 bases). The germline gives CDR1 MDHEN, CDR2 SYDVKM. The CDR3 sequence is 15 residues long. V was pared by 5 bases and J by 3 bases, with 14 bases between. The CDR3 region is CASSQTGSRGNTIYF. CDR3 coding DNA: TGTGCCAGCAGTCAAACAGGGTCGCGTGGAAACACCATATATTTT.

The V and J genes are TRBV7-2 and TRBJ2-1; perhaps TRBD2 as D (7 bases). The germline gives CDR1 SGHTA, CDR2 FQGNSA. V lost 1 base and J lost 5, with 12 bases in between. There are 15 residues in the CDR3. The CDR3 coding sequence is TGTGCCAGCAGCTTAGTAGGGGGGGAGAACAATGAGCAGTTCTTC. It yields the protein CASSLVGGENNEQFF.

The chain uses TRBV5-1 and TRBJ2-2; D possibly matches TRBD1 or TRBD2 (5 bases each). V lost 0 bases, J lost 0 bases, and 9 bases lay in between. The germline V gene has CDR1 SGHRS and CDR2 YFSETQ. This CDR3 contains 16 residues. The CDR3: CASSLEGPPNTGELFF. The CDR3 coding sequence is TGCGCCAGCAGCTTGGAGGGACCTCCGAACACCGGGGAGCTGTTTTTT.

The rearrangement joins TRBV5-4 to TRBJ2-2; the D call may be TRBD1 or TRBD2 (5 bases each). The ends were cut back, 4 bases at V and 0 bases at J, with 16 bases in the middle. Germline loops: CDR1 SGHNT, CDR2 YYREEE (reference sequence). There are 17 residues in the CDR3. DNA of the CDR3: TGTGCCAGCAGCGCGGCCGGGACCGCGACGAACACCGGGGAGCTGTTTTTT. Translated: CASSAAGTATNTGELFF. The full variable domain, with the rest looked up from reference TRBV5-4 and TRBJ2-2, is ETGVTQSPTHLIKTRGQQVTLRCSSQSGHNTVSWYQQALGQGPQFIFQYYREEENGRGNFPPRFSGLQFPNYSSELNVNALELDDSALYLCASSAAGTATNTGELFFGEGSRLTVL.

About this clone itself: The identical CDR3 is also encoded by other nucleotide sequences in the sample. The chain joins TRBV28 to TRBJ2-7, with D unclear. The germline gives CDR1 MDHEN, CDR2 SYDVKM. The CDR3 covers 12 residues. V was shortened by 2 bases and J by 1 base, with 3 bases between the two germline ends. The CDR3 bases are TGTGCCAGCAGTTTAAGGTCCTACGAGCAGTACTTC. Translating gives CASSLRSYEQYF. Filled out from reference TRBV28 and TRBJ2-7, the complete variable domain reads DVKVTQSSRYLVKRTGEKVFLECVQDMDHENMFWYRQDPGLGLRLIYFSYDVKMKEKGDIPEGYSVSREKKERFSLILESASTNQTSMYLCASSLRSYEQYFGPGTRLTVT.

The gene calls are TRBV13 and TRBJ1-1; 7 bases line up with TRBD1. The CDR3 runs to 13 residues. Germline CDR1 is PRHDT and CDR2 is FYEKMQ (reference sequence). V shed 10 bases, J shed 6 bases, and the junction held 11 bases outside the gene matches. The CDR3 DNA follows: TGTGCCACCGGCGAGGGGGCGGTGGCTGAAGCTTTCTTT. Protein sequence: CATGEGAVAEAFF. Looking up the rest from reference TRBV13 and TRBJ1-1 gives the full variable domain: AAGVIQSPRHLIKEKRETATLKCYPIPRHDTVYWYQQGPGQDPQFLISFYEKMQSDKGSIPDRFSAQQFSDYHSELNMSSLELGDSALYFCATGEGAVAEAFFGQGTRLTVV.

The chain combines TRBV14 with TRBJ1-1; D ambiguous. CDR3 length: 13 amino acids. V was shortened by 1 base and J by 5 bases, with 8 bases between the two germline ends. Germline-derived CDR1 and CDR2 are SGHDN and FVKESK. The CDR3 protein is CASSQGSFTEAFF. The CDR3 coding sequence is TGTGCCAGCAGCCAAGGGAGTTTTACTGAAGCTTTCTTT.

The chain recombines TRBV7-8 with TRBJ2-5, with 7 bases identical to TRBD2. Germline V gives CDR1 SGHVS, CDR2 FQNEAQ. This CDR3 is 14 amino acids long. Germline trimming cut 3 bases from V and 5 bases from J; bases unmatched to any gene: 6. This chain's CDR3 is CASSFRDYRETQYF. For the CDR3, the DNA is TGTGCCAGCAGCTTCCGGGACTACCGGGAGACCCAGTACTTC.

This chain links TRBV4-2 with TRBJ2-7; 9 bases match TRBD1. The CDR3 totals 14 residues. CDR1 is LGHNA, CDR2 YNFKEQ, per germline. With V trimmed by 3 bases and J by 7 bases, 7 bases remained unmatched. The CDR3 nucleotides read TGTGCCAGCAGCCAGGGACAGGGTGATTTGGAGCAGTACTTC. Translation gives CASSQGQGDLEQYF.

The chain recombines TRBV19 with TRBJ2-7; 7 nucleotides align to TRBD2. This CDR3 comprises 16 residues. Losses at the gene ends were 1 base for V and 0 bases for J; bases not matched to a gene: 6. CDR1 is LNHDA and CDR2 is SQIVND in the germline V gene (reference sequence). The CDR3 DNA reads as TGTGCCAGTAGTATAGTGGCTAGCGGAACCTCCTACGAGCAGTACTTC. As protein: CASSIVASGTSYEQYF.